These 31 T cell receptor beta chains share one sample of origin, sequenced in a study of T cells in Graves' hyperthyroidism and ophthalmopathy (dated by TCRdb to between 2018 and 2021). Receptor amplification or capture employed multiplex PCR. The sequencer listed for this sample is Illumina HiSeq 2000. TCR beta CDR3 regions were amplified from RNA transcripts. A first-round RT-PCR of the TCR CDR3 used the HTBI primer set with the Qiagen OneStep RT-PCR kit. TCRdb applied fastp at Q25 and MiXCR to the public reads, then kept only in-frame beta chains. Rows matching on CDR3 protein sequence are summarized as one entry with the most common DNA and genes. Here the sample has 250,000 to 350,000 distinct CDR3 sequences; around 16% occur a single time. Around 34% of the sample is in the top ten clones. Sample: blood. The receptors stem from a man aged 30 to 39 with Graves' hyperthyroidism.

This clonotype was counted only a few times. The chain carries TRBV7-2 and TRBJ2-2; D uncertain. Germline CDR1 is SGHTA and CDR2 is FQGNSA. Trimming took off 2 bases at V and 4 bases at J, with 8 bases between the two ends. The CDR3 totals 14 residues. The CDR3 sequence is CASSLYSVTGELFF. The DNA of the CDR3 is TGTGCCAGCAGCTTATATTCGGTCACCGGGGAGCTGTTTTTT.

The chain couples TRBV5-1 to TRBJ2-2; 10 nucleotides line up with TRBD1. This CDR3 is built from 21 residues. Germline V gene sequence: CDR1 SGHRS, CDR2 YFSETQ. Trimming at V came to 3 bases and at J to 0 bases, leaving 17 bases not matched to a gene. In DNA, the CDR3 is TGCGCCAGCAGCTCGCGCCCGGGACAGGGGCTTCTTTGGGCGAACACCGGGGAGCTGTTTTTT. Its protein is CASSSRPGQGLLWANTGELFF. The full variable domain, its missing parts supplied by reference TRBV5-1 and TRBJ2-2, is KAGVTQTPRYLIKTRGQQVTLSCSPISGHRSVSWYQQTPGQGLQFLFEYFSETQRNKGNFPGRFSGRQFSNSRSEMNVSTLELGDSALYLCASSSRPGQGLLWANTGELFFGEGSRLTVL.

This clonotype was found many times. The gene calls are TRBV19 and TRBJ2-7, with TRBD2 identical over 8 bases. CDR1 LNHDA and CDR2 SQIVND come from the germline V gene (reference sequence). The CDR3 has 14 residues. The J segment lost 7 bases and the V segment lost 2 bases, leaving 7 bases of the junction unmatched. The CDR3 protein is CASSIRSAGGEQYF. In nucleotides, the CDR3 is TGTGCCAGTAGTATAAGGTCGGCGGGAGGAGAGCAGTACTTC.

This clonotype was detected many times. This chain uses TRBV28 with TRBJ1-6; D unclear. CDR1 MDHEN and CDR2 SYDVKM come from the germline V gene. This CDR3 region has 12 residues. V lost 8 bases and J 7 bases, leaving 9 bases between the germline ends. Here the CDR3 reads CASESLNSPLHF. As DNA, the CDR3 is TGTGCCAGCGAATCGCTAAATTCACCCCTCCACTTT.

The sample holds many counts of this clonotype. The V gene is TRBV20-1, the J gene TRBJ2-7; 9 bases line up with TRBD1. This CDR3 is 14 amino acids long. Germline lookup yields CDR1 DFQATT and CDR2 SNEGSKA (reference sequence). The V gene end was trimmed by 0 bases and the J gene end by 4 bases; junction bases not matched to a gene: 4. CDR3 bases: TGCAGTGCTAGAGATCTGGGGACAGGGTACGAGCAGTACTTC. It yields the protein CSARDLGTGYEQYF.

J is TRBJ2-1 and V is TRBV4-3; the match to TRBD2 covers 10 bases. CDR1 LGHNA and CDR2 YSLEER come from the germline V gene. With V trimmed by 1 base and J by 12 bases, 12 bases remained unmatched. The CDR3 covers 16 residues. In DNA, the CDR3 is TGCGCCAGCAGCCAAGGGGCACTAGCGGGAAATCTCGTGCAGTTCTTC. Amino acid sequence: CASSQGALAGNLVQFF.

Regarding this clonotype: A much larger clone sits a single nucleotide away, making a read error possible. The J gene is TRBJ2-5, the V gene TRBV6-2 or TRBV6-3; D tentatively fits TRBD1 or TRBD2 (5 bases each). Germline-derived CDR1 and CDR2 are MNHEY and SVGEGT. CDR3 length: 14 amino acids. CDR3 in amino acids: CVSSSGAWGGSQYF. The CDR3 DNA reads as TGTGTCAGCAGTTCCGGGGCCTGGGGTGGGTCCCAGTACTTC.

The chain uses TRBV2 and TRBJ1-2, with D uncertain. The length of the CDR3 is 14 residues. Germline CDR1 and CDR2: SNHLY and FYNNEI. Trimming removed 6 bases at V and 7 bases at J, with 18 bases between. The CDR3 DNA is TGTGCCAGCAGCGATCTTGACACAGACGGTGGCTACACCTTC. As protein: CASSDLDTDGGYTF.

This clonotype was seen at least ten times. The rearrangement links TRBV12-5 to TRBJ2-7; D not certain. Germline lookup yields CDR1 LGHNT and CDR2 FRNRAP. This CDR3 has 10 residues. The germline V and J ends were trimmed by 6 bases and 7 bases, with 7 bases remaining between them. The CDR3 reads CASGSVEQYF. In nucleotides, the CDR3 is TGTGCTAGTGGATCTGTTGAGCAGTACTTC.

This clonotype has ten or more counts. This sequence joins TRBV2 and TRBJ1-5, with a possible D match to TRBD1 (5 bases). V was clipped by 7 bases and J by 7 bases, with 11 bases between them. CDR1 is SNHLY, CDR2 FYNNEI, per germline. The CDR3 contains 12 residues. The CDR3 protein is CASTEEGQPQHF. The DNA of the CDR3 is TGTGCCAGCACCGAAGAGGGGCAGCCCCAGCATTTT.

This clonotype has a count of ten or more. The chain combines TRBV24-1 with TRBJ2-3; 11 positions agree with TRBD2. Trimming removed 4 bases from V and 4 bases from J; junction bases left unmatched: 6. From germline, CDR1 is KGHDR and CDR2 SFDVKD. This CDR3 spans 16 amino acids. The CDR3 sequence: CATSELGLAAADTQYF. CDR3 in DNA: TGTGCCACCAGTGAATTGGGACTAGCGGCAGCAGATACGCAGTATTTT.

The V call is TRBV5-5, the J call TRBJ2-1; 9 nucleotides align to TRBD2. V was clipped by 4 bases and J by 10 bases; unmatched bases: 15. Germline loops: CDR1 SGHKS, CDR2 YYEKEE (reference sequence). CDR3 length: 16 amino acids. Written as DNA, the CDR3 is TGTGCCAGCAGCCCGCGGGGGGGAAGTCTGGGCAAGGAGCAGTTCTTC. Amino acids: CASSPRGGSLGKEQFF.

This clonotype was detected ten times or more. The gene calls are TRBV2 and TRBJ2-5; the match to TRBD1 covers 8 bases. V shed 8 bases, J shed 7 bases, and the junction held 9 bases outside the gene matches. The CDR3 length is 13 residues. Germline CDR1 and CDR2: SNHLY and FYNNEI. The CDR3 DNA reads as TGTGCCAGCGCCGGACAGGGTGGATGGACCCAGTACTTC. Protein: CASAGQGGWTQYF.

This clonotype was detected a few times. V is TRBV11-2 and J is TRBJ2-7; 7 bases map to TRBD1. This CDR3 spans 14 amino acids. Germline V gene lookup returns CDR1 SGHAT and CDR2 FQNNGV. The ends lost 2 bases at V and 7 bases at J; junction bases unmatched: 8. CDR3 in amino acids: CASSLLQGVGEQYF. CDR3 coding DNA: TGTGCCAGCAGCTTACTTCAGGGGGTAGGTGAGCAGTACTTC.

On this clonotype itself: This CDR3 is missing its conserved last phenylalanine or tryptophan, likely due to a read error. The limits of the CDR3 on the DNA are not certain, so only TCRdb's listed CDR3 is given. This chain links TRBV28 with TRBJ2-3; TRBD2 is taken as the D call from the table, unchecked against the DNA. The CDR3 has 13 amino acids, counting both end residues. Germline V gives CDR1 MDHEN, CDR2 SYDVKM. This chain's CDR3 is CASSDNPVGPGWY.

This clonotype was detected many times. This chain links TRBV28 with TRBJ2-1, with 16 bases lining up with TRBD2. Unmatched junction bases numbered 9, after V lost 5 bases and J lost 8 bases. CDR3 length: 17 amino acids. The germline gives CDR1 MDHEN, CDR2 SYDVKM. CDR3 amino acids: CASSPSGLAGGYDEQFF. DNA for the CDR3: TGTGCCAGCAGTCCCTCGGGACTAGCGGGAGGGTACGATGAGCAGTTCTTC. Variable domain in full (rest from reference TRBV28 and TRBJ2-1): DVKVTQSSRYLVKRTGEKVFLECVQDMDHENMFWYRQDPGLGLRLIYFSYDVKMKEKGDIPEGYSVSREKKERFSLILESASTNQTSMYLCASSPSGLAGGYDEQFFGPGTRLTVL.

This clonotype has a count of ten or more. The J gene is TRBJ2-5, the V gene TRBV2; D may be TRBD1 (6 bases). The CDR3 contains 15 residues. Germline assignment: CDR1 SNHLY and CDR2 FYNNEI. The V end lost 3 bases, the J end lost 5 bases, and 16 bases lay between the germline ends. CDR3 region: CASSDFQGMGETQYF. The CDR3 DNA reads as TGTGCCAGCAGTGATTTTCAGGGGATGGGGGAGACCCAGTACTTC.

This clonotype turned up a few times. The chain recombines TRBV2 with TRBJ2-1, with 11 bases lining up with TRBD2. The CDR3 consists of 21 residues. V gave up 8 bases and J gave up 7 bases; unmatched junction bases: 28. The germline gives CDR1 SNHLY, CDR2 FYNNEI. The CDR3 bases are TGTGCCAGCTCACCACCGAGACAGGGGTTCTCGGGGACTAGCGGTCGAAATGAGCAGTTCTTC. Translation gives CASSPPRQGFSGTSGRNEQFF.

This sequence joins TRBV7-9 and TRBJ2-7; D possibly matches TRBD1 or TRBD2 (6 bases each). V dropped 5 bases and J dropped 3 bases, with 20 bases sitting between them. CDR1 and CDR2 (germline): SEHNR, FQNEAQ (reference sequence). The CDR3 consists of 16 residues. In DNA form, the CDR3 reads TGTGCCAGCAGCCCCTCCCCGGGGGCGATGAACTACGAGCAGTACTTC. It translates to CASSPSPGAMNYEQYF.

This clonotype has at least ten counts. V and J are TRBV28 and TRBJ2-5; 10 nucleotides match TRBD1. V was clipped by 5 bases and J by 0 bases; unmatched bases: 12. The CDR3 extends over 18 amino acids. Germline V gene data show CDR1 as MDHEN and CDR2 as SYDVKM. CDR3 in DNA: TGTGCCAGCAGTCACCCCCGACAGGGGGCCCCCGACCAAGAGACCCAGTACTTC. It encodes CASSHPRQGAPDQETQYF.

This clonotype was seen repeatedly, ten times or more. This sequence joins TRBV7-2 and TRBJ2-3, with TRBD2 matching 9 bases. The CDR3 totals 15 residues. V lost 2 bases and J lost 8; bases outside the gene matches: 8. Germline assignment: CDR1 SGHTA and CDR2 FQGNSA. The CDR3 DNA sequence: TGTGCCAGCAGCTTAAGTAGTAGCGGGAGAGGTACGCAGTATTTT. It yields the protein CASSLSSSGRGTQYF.

This clonotype has at least ten counts. The junction and the germline gene differ at one end; a read error may be behind it. The V and J genes are TRBV12-3 or TRBV12-4 and TRBJ2-1; 7 nucleotides line up with TRBD1. This CDR3 is 12 amino acids long. The CDR3: CASTLDRAERFF. DNA for the CDR3: TGTGCCAGCACCCTAGACAGGGCCGAGCGGTTCTTC.

This clonotype was detected a few times. V usage is TRBV14 and J usage is TRBJ2-4; 10 nucleotides line up with TRBD2. Trimming removed 2 bases from V and 1 base from J; junction bases left unmatched: 5. Per the germline V gene, CDR1 is SGHDN and CDR2 is FVKESK. There are 17 residues in the CDR3. CDR3 coding DNA: TGTGCCAGCAGCCAAACGGGACTAGCGCCTGCCAAAAACATTCAGTACTTC. Its translation is CASSQTGLAPAKNIQYF. The full variable domain, completed using reference TRBV14 and TRBJ2-4, is EAGVTQFPSHSVIEKGQTVTLRCDPISGHDNLYWYRRVMGKEIKFLLHFVKESKQDESGMPNNRFLAERTGGTYSTLKVQPAELEDSGVYFCASSQTGLAPAKNIQYFGAGTRLSVL.

Many counts were recorded for this clonotype. V is TRBV20-1 and J is TRBJ2-7, with 11 bases lining up with TRBD2. Trimming took 0 bases from V and 3 from J; bases not matched to a gene: 16. This CDR3 comprises 19 residues. Germline loops: CDR1 DFQATT, CDR2 SNEGSKA (reference sequence). The CDR3 is CSARDTEWPSGRTYYEQYF. CDR3 nucleotides: TGCAGTGCTAGAGATACAGAGTGGCCTAGCGGGAGGACATACTACGAGCAGTACTTC.

This clonotype was detected a few times. V and J are TRBV5-4 and TRBJ2-7; maybe TRBD2 (6 bases). From germline, CDR1 is SGHNT and CDR2 YYREEE (reference sequence). This CDR3 is 15 amino acids long. Trimming took 4 bases from V and 4 from J, leaving 18 bases between them. The DNA of the CDR3 is TGTGCCAGCAGCCCGCGACGGGCGGGGAGTTACGAGCAGTACTTC. Translating it yields CASSPRRAGSYEQYF.

The V and J genes are TRBV29-1 and TRBJ2-1; TRBD2 matches 7 bases. The V gene end was trimmed by 7 bases and the J gene end by 8 bases; junction bases not matched to a gene: 2. The CDR3 sequence is 10 residues long. CDR1 is SQVTM, CDR2 ANQGSEA, per germline. The CDR3, as DNA: TGCAGCGGGGGGGGGGATGAGCAGTTCTTC. Translation gives CSGGGDEQFF.

The V gene is TRBV7-8, the J gene TRBJ2-7, with 9 bases aligning to TRBD2. CDR3 length: 14 amino acids. From germline, CDR1 is SGHVS and CDR2 FQNEAQ. The V and J ends lost 5 bases and 3 bases, in that order; junction bases with no gene match: 5. The CDR3 sequence: CASSARLADYEQYF. In DNA form, the CDR3 reads TGTGCCAGCAGCGCGAGACTAGCGGACTACGAGCAGTACTTC.

This clonotype was picked up many times. V gene TRBV7-8 combines with J gene TRBJ1-1; D remains unclear. The germline CDR1 and CDR2 sequences are SGHVS and FQNEAQ. This CDR3 spans 16 amino acids. Trimming took off 1 base at V and 3 bases at J, with 15 bases between the two ends. CDR3 nucleotide sequence: TGTGCCAGCAGCTTAGGGGCGCGGGGTTGGGACACTGAAGCTTTCTTT. Translated, it gives CASSLGARGWDTEAFF.

With respect to this clonotype: This could be a read error, since a much larger clone is one nucleotide away. The chain employs TRBV6-2 or TRBV6-3 and TRBJ1-5; D is unclear. Germline values: CDR1 MNHEY, CDR2 SVGEGT. V dropped 5 bases and J dropped 4 bases, with 3 bases sitting between them. The CDR3 has 11 amino acids. This CDR3 is CASSGNQPQHF. CDR3 coding DNA: TGTGCCAGCAGTGGTAATCAGCCCCAGCATTTT.

This clonotype has a count of ten or more. The chain recombines TRBV2 with TRBJ2-1; D not certain. The germline V gene has CDR1 SNHLY and CDR2 FYNNEI. The V and J ends lost 2 bases and 7 bases respectively, with 15 bases between them. The CDR3 contains 15 residues. As DNA, the CDR3 is TGTGCCAGCAGTGAACCCCTAGGTCCCGATAATGAGCAGTTCTTC. It codes for CASSEPLGPDNEQFF. The variable domain in full, completed from reference TRBV2 and TRBJ2-1, reads EPEVTQTPSHQVTQMGQEVILRCVPISNHLYFYWYRQILGQKVEFLVSFYNNEISEKSEIFDDQFSVERPDGSNFTLKIRSTKLEDSAMYFCASSEPLGPDNEQFFGPGTRLTVL.

The gene calls are TRBV5-5 and TRBJ2-7; TRBD1 agrees at 8 bases. The CDR3 contains 14 residues. The germline V gene has CDR1 SGHKS and CDR2 YYEKEE (reference sequence). J was trimmed by 7 bases and V by 0 bases; bases with no gene match: 6. DNA for the CDR3: TGTGCCAGCAGCTTGGAGTGGACAGGGTTAGAGCAGTACTTC. Translating it yields CASSLEWTGLEQYF.